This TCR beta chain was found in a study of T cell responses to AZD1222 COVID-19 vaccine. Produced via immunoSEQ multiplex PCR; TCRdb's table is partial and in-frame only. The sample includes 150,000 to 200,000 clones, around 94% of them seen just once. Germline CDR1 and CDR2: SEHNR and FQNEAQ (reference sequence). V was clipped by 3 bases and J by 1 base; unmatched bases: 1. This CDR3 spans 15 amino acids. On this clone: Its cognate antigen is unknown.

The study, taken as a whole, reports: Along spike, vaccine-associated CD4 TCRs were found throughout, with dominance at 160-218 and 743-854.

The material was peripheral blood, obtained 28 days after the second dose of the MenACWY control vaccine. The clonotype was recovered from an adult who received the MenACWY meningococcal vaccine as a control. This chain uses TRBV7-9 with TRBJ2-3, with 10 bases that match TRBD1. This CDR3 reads CASSFGTGGTDTQYF. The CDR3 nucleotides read TGTGCCAGCAGCTTCGGGACAGGGGGCACAGATACGCAGTATTTT.